This T cell receptor (beta chain) came from a study of control samples from healthy donors and cancer patients. This table comes from immunoSEQ multiplex PCR, and its TCRdb copy is limited to in-frame clones, with some not included. The sample has 75,000 to 90,000 clones, about 88% seen once. The CDR3 is made up of 15 amino acids. V shed 1 base and J shed 6 bases, with 13 bases lying between them. The V gene's germline CDR1 is SGHNT and CDR2 YYREEE (reference sequence). This TCR came from a man aged 50-59 years in good health. Sequences were obtained from blood. The gene calls are TRBV5-4 and TRBJ2-2; possible D gene TRBD1, 6 bases. CDR3 sequence: CASSLQGIASGELFF. CDR3 DNA: TGTGCCAGCAGCTTGCAGGGGATAGCATCCGGGGAGCTGTTTTTT.